These T cell receptor delta chains were read from a single sample in a study of gamma-delta chains in newborns, infants, children. TCRdb repeated clone calling on the reads with CATT. The sample comprises just over 5,500 delta-chain clones, 0.35% to 0.45% of which are singletons, and less than 15% rests with the top ten. Sequencing was done on a sample of blood. All receptors come from a child who was a newborn, infant or young child, either healthy, febrile or measles-vaccinated (not recorded which). CDR3s include the opening cysteine and the closing phenylalanine or tryptophan. A D gene is named only where the DNA matches it firmly. Clone size, where shown, is once, few, many, or a class for clones that have expanded.

J gene	V gene	D gene	clone size	CDR3 protein	CDR3 DNA
TRDJ3	TRDV2	TRDD3	-	CACDAVGAGGTQSSWDTRQMFF	TGTGCCTGTGACGCAGTGGGTGCTGGGGGAACACAAAGCTCCTGGGACACCCGACAGATGTTTTTC
TRDJ3	TRDV2	TRDD3	few	CACDTVLLGEGSWDTRQMFF	TGTGCCTGTGACACCGTCCTACTGGGGGAAGGCTCCTGGGACACCCGGCAGATGTTTTTC
TRDJ3	TRDV2	TRDD3	medium-sized	CACDPTGESWDTRQMFF	TGTGCCTGTGACCCCACTGGGGAGTCCTGGGACACCCGACAGATGTTTTTC
TRDJ3	TRDV2	TRDD3	large	CACDVLGDLTWDTRQMFF	TGTGCCTGTGACGTACTGGGGGATTTAACCTGGGACACCCGACAGATGTTTTTC
TRDJ3	TRDV2	TRDD3	medium-sized	CACDTVGWGMSSWDTRQMFF	TGTGCCTGTGACACCGTCGGCTGGGGGATGAGCTCCTGGGACACCCGACAGATGTTTTTC
TRDJ3	TRDV2	TRDD3	large	CACDTGWLVGDPSSWDTRQMFF	TGTGCCTGTGACACCGGATGGCTGGTGGGGGATCCGAGCTCCTGGGACACCCGACAGATGTTTTTC
TRDJ1	TRDV2	TRDD3	medium-sized	CACVTVPTRGILGTDKLIF	TGTGCCTGTGTCACAGTTCCTACTCGGGGGATACTGGGTACCGATAAACTCATCTTT
TRDJ3	TRDV2	TRDD3	many	CACDILGASSWDTRQMFF	TGTGCCTGTGACATACTGGGGGCCAGCTCCTGGGACACCCGACAGATGTTTTTC
TRDJ3	TRDV2	TRDD3	medium-sized	CACDTAGGRSWDTRQMFF	TGTGCCTGTGACACCGCTGGGGGAAGGTCCTGGGACACCCGACAGATGTTTTTC
TRDJ3	TRDV2	-	medium-sized	CACDTLVSSWDTRQMFF	TGTGCCTGTGACACACTGGTGAGCTCCTGGGACACCCGACAGATGTTTTTC
TRDJ3	TRDV2	TRDD3	medium-sized	CACDALLGDTTWDTRQMFF	TGTGCCTGTGACGCCCTACTGGGGGATACCACCTGGGACACCCGACAGATGTTTTTC
TRDJ3	TRDV2	-	large	CACDTAGSISSWDTRQMFF	TGTGCCTGTGACACCGCGGGATCCATCAGCTCCTGGGACACCCGACAGATGTTTTTC
TRDJ3	TRDV2	TRDD3	medium-sized	CACDTLTGGAWDTRQMFF	TGTGCCTGTGACACCTTGACTGGGGGCGCCTGGGACACCCGACAGATGTTTTTC
TRDJ2	TRDV2	TRDD3	-	CACDNTGGSLTAQLFF	TGTGCCTGTGACAATACTGGGGGATCTTTGACAGCACAACTCTTCTTT
TRDJ1	TRDV2	-	few	CACDRLPTGGTRETDKLIF	TGTGCCTGTGACCGATTGCCAACAGGGGGTACGCGGGAGACCGATAAACTCATCTTT
TRDJ3	TRDV2	-	few	CACDAGVWGPSSWDTRQMFF	TGTGCCTGTGACGCCGGAGTCTGGGGCCCTAGCTCCTGGGACACCCGACAGATGTTCTTC
TRDJ3	TRDV2	TRDD3	medium-sized	CACDTGGYSSWDTRQMFF	TGTGCCTGTGACACTGGGGGATATAGCTCCTGGGACACCCGACAGATGTTTTTC
TRDJ3	TRDV2	TRDD3	medium-sized	CACDKLGGSSWDTRQMFF	TGTGCCTGTGACAAACTGGGGGGTAGCTCCTGGGACACCCGACAGATGTTTTTC
TRDJ3	TRDV2	TRDD3	medium-sized	CACDYWGSGTWDTRQMFF	TGTGCCTGTGACTACTGGGGGAGTGGTACCTGGGACACCCGACAGATGTTTTTC
TRDJ3	TRDV2	TRDD3	medium-sized	CACDELGDSWDTRQMFF	TGTGCCTGTGATGAACTGGGGGATTCCTGGGACACCCGACAGATGTTTTTC
TRDJ3	TRDV2	TRDD3	large	CACDKLGMSSSWDTRQMFF	TGTGCCTGTGACAAACTGGGGATGTCAAGCTCCTGGGACACCCGACAGATGTTTTTC
TRDJ2	TRDV2	TRDD3	large	CACDVLGDMTAQLFF	TGTGCCTGTGACGTACTGGGGGATATGACAGCACAACTCTTCTTT
TRDJ2	TRDV3	TRDD3	few	CAFIGGYALTAQLFF	TGTGCCTTTATTGGGGGATACGCTTTGACAGCACAACTCTTCTTT
TRDJ3	TRDV2	TRDD3	medium-sized	CACDTYWGIYDWDTRQMFF	TGTGCCTGTGACACCTACTGGGGGATATATGACTGGGACACCCGACAGATGTTTTTC
TRDJ3	TRDV2	TRDD3	medium-sized	CACDTWGISSWDTRQMFF	TGTGCCTGTGACACCTGGGGGATAAGCTCCTGGGACACCCGACAGATGTTTTTC
TRDJ3	TRDV2	TRDD3	medium-sized	CACDTWGISWDTRQMFF	TGTGCCTGTGACACCTGGGGGATATCCTGGGACACCCGACAGATGTTTTTC
TRDJ1	TRDV2	TRDD3	few	CACDTGGYGHTDKLIF	TGTGCCTGCGACACTGGGGGATACGGTCACACCGATAAACTCATCTTT
TRDJ1	TRDV2	-	medium-sized	CACDTVGYTDKLIF	TGTGCCTGTGACACCGTGGGATACACCGATAAACTCATCTTT
TRDJ3	TRDV2	TRDD3	medium-sized	CACDTVLGDTISSWDTRQMFF	TGTGCCTGTGACACCGTACTGGGGGATACCATCAGCTCCTGGGACACCCGACAGATGTTTTTC
TRDJ3	TRDV2	TRDD3	-	CACDTGGPFSWDTRQMFF	TGTGCCTGTGACACTGGGGGACCCTTCTCCTGGGACACCCGACAGATGTTTTTC
TRDJ3	TRDV2	-	medium-sized	CACDTWVTSWDTRRMFF	TGTGCCTGTGACACCTGGGTCACCTCCTGGGACACCCGACGGATGTTTTTC
TRDJ2	TRDV2	-	few	CACDPLLGTAQLFF	TGTGCCTGTGACCCTTTGCTGGGAACAGCACAACTCTTCTTT
TRDJ3	TRDV2	TRDD3	few	CACDTVLLGDSSWDTRQMFF	TGTGCCTGTGACACGGTGTTGCTGGGGGACTCCTCCTGGGACACCCGACAGATGTTTTTC
TRDJ3	TRDV2	TRDD3	medium-sized	CACDTVLGDTPFSWDTRQMFF	TGTGCCTGTGACACCGTACTGGGGGATACGCCGTTTTCCTGGGACACCCGACAGATGTTTTTC
TRDJ3	TRDV2	TRDD3	medium-sized	CACDTVLGDPSSWDTRQMFF	TGTGCCTGTGACACCGTACTGGGGGATCCTAGCTCCTGGGACACCCGACAGATGTTTTTC
TRDJ3	TRDV2	TRDD3	medium-sized	CACDGLGDKSWDTRQMFF	TGTGCCTGTGATGGACTGGGGGATAAATCCTGGGACACCCGACAGATGTTTTTC
TRDJ3	TRDV2	TRDD3	medium-sized	CACDVLGDDWDTRQMFF	TGTGCCTGTGACGTACTGGGGGATGATTGGGACACCCGACAGATGTTTTTC
TRDJ3	TRDV2	TRDD3	medium-sized	CACDTWGIQNSWDTRQMFF	TGTGCCTGTGACACCTGGGGGATACAGAACTCCTGGGACACCCGACAGATGTTTTTC
TRDJ3	TRAV29/DV5	TRDD3	medium-sized	CAARELGDIRSWDTRQMFF	TGTGCAGCAAGGGAACTGGGGGATATCCGCTCCTGGGACACCCGACAGATGTTTTTC
TRDJ3	TRDV2	TRDD3	medium-sized	CACDTFSGGYPSSWDTRQMFF	TGTGCCTGTGACACGTTTTCTGGGGGATACCCGAGCTCCTGGGACACCCGACAGATGTTTTTC
TRDJ2	TRDV2	-	few	CACDTWGASAAQPFF	TGTGCCTGTGACACCTGGGGTGCTTCGGCAGCACAACCCTTCTTT
TRDJ3	TRDV2	-	medium-sized	CACDPVLRLSSWDTRQMFF	TGTGCCTGTGACCCCGTACTGCGACTCAGCTCCTGGGACACCCGACAGATGTTTTTC
TRDJ2	TRDV2	TRDD3	large	CACDSLLGDTTAQLFF	TGTGCCTGTGACTCATTACTGGGGGATACGACAGCACAACTCTTCTTT
TRDJ3	TRDV2	TRDD3	few	CACDHSTGGFSSWDTRQMFF	TGTGCCTGTGATCACTCTACTGGGGGATTTAGCTCCTGGGACACCCGGCAGATGTTTTTC
TRDJ3	TRDV2	TRDD3	medium-sized	CACDSTGGSWDTRQMFF	TGTGCCTGTGACAGTACTGGGGGCTCCTGGGACACCCGACAGATGTTTTTC
TRDJ2	TRDV2	TRDD3	medium-sized	CACDSVLGDLTAQLFF	TGTGCCTGTGACTCCGTACTGGGGGACCTGACAGCACAACTCTTCTTT
TRDJ1	TRDV2	TRDD3	large	CACDKVLGDTLIF	TGTGCCTGTGACAAAGTACTGGGGGATACACTCATCTTT
TRDJ3	TRDV3	TRDD3	medium-sized	CALWSRYWGPPLGTRQMFF	TGTGCCTTATGGTCCCGATACTGGGGGCCCCCGCTGGGCACCCGACAGATGTTTTTC
TRDJ2	TRDV2	TRDD3	medium-sized	CACDTVGIGTAQLFF	TGTGCCTGTGACACCGTGGGGATAGGGACAGCACAACTCTTCTTT